This entry describes one TCR beta chain. Assay: immunoSEQ multiplex PCR; the TCRdb copy retains only in-frame clones and omits some. Among roughly 76,000 clones, around 83% were seen once, and the ten largest hold approximately 8%. The V end lost 2 bases, the J end lost 5 bases, and 15 bases lay between the germline ends. From germline, CDR1 is SGHVS and CDR2 FNYEAQ. CDR3 length equals 16 residues. The data were obtained in a study of OX40 agonist ivuxolimab in advanced cancers. The clonotype was recovered from an adult with an advanced solid tumor such as melanoma, head and neck, liver or kidney cancer. The sequenced sample was CD4+ or CD8+ T cells sorted from blood, obtained in a trial of the OX40 agonist ivuxolimab. This chain connects TRBV7-6 to TRBJ2-2; D possibly matches TRBD1 or TRBD2 (5 bases each). The CDR3 region has the DNA TGTGCCAGCAGCTTACCGGGACGGCGTGGGACCGGGGAGCTGTTTTTT. Translated, it gives CASSLPGRRGTGELFF.